This passage covers 20 T cell receptor beta chains from one sample sequenced in a study of identical twins (TCRdb year 2016). Receptor amplification or capture employed 5' RACE. The sequencer was an Illumina HiSeq 2000. The public reads were reprocessed in TCRdb via fastp at Q25 and MiXCR, keeping in-frame beta chains. Identical CDR3 protein sequences are pooled into one entry, listed with their most common genes and DNA. This sample comprises 500,000 to 550,000 distinct CDR3 sequences, approximately 20% of them detected only once. 0.45% to 0.5% of the sample is in the top ten clones. The sample was also linked to a second study, of yellow fever vaccine responses in identical twins.

The sequenced sample consisted of CD4+ T cells sorted from blood. The source is a woman between 18 and 29 years old in good health.

This clonotype was picked up a small number of times. The chain has TRBV10-3 and TRBJ1-1; no reliable D call. CDR1 and CDR2 (germline): ENHRY, SYGVKD. CDR3 length: 17 residues. Trimming removed 4 bases from V and 3 bases from J, with 21 bases in between. Here the CDR3 DNA reads TGTGCCATCAGTGCCCTTGCCCGGGCCCCGGGAGACACTGAAGCTTTCTTT. Protein product: CAISALARAPGDTEAFF.

This clonotype was detected a few times. This sequence joins TRBV3-1 and TRBJ1-2; the D is unclear. Trimming cost V 1 base and J 2 bases, with 5 bases left between them. Germline V CDR1 and CDR2: LGHDT, YNNKEL (reference sequence). CDR3 size: 13 residues. In nucleotides, the CDR3 is TGTGCCAGCAGCCAAGCCGAAAACTATGGCTACACCTTC. It yields the protein CASSQAENYGYTF.

The chain is built from TRBV6-1 and TRBJ1-2; TRBD1 might be the D (5 bases). The CDR3 spans 15 residues. The germline V gene encodes CDR1 MNHNS and CDR2 SASEGT. V gave up 2 bases and J gave up 0 bases, with 10 bases separating them. CDR3 DNA sequence: TGTGCCAGCAGTGAACAGGGACGGGCTAACTATGGCTACACCTTC. Translation: CASSEQGRANYGYTF.

This clonotype was picked up a small number of times. V is TRBV7-2 and J is TRBJ2-5; D is possibly TRBD2 (7 bases). From germline, CDR1 is SGHTA and CDR2 FQGNSA. Deletions cut 5 bases from V and 5 bases from J, with 15 bases between. The length of the CDR3 is 14 residues. CDR3 bases: TGTGCCAGCAGCCCGAGGGGGGGCAGTGAGACCCAGTACTTC. Amino acids: CASSPRGGSETQYF.

This clonotype was observed a few times. This chain links TRBV12-3 or TRBV12-4 with TRBJ2-5; 7 positions match TRBD1. CDR3 length: 15 residues. The trim removed 6 bases at V and 4 bases at J, leaving 11 bases unmatched. For the CDR3, the DNA is TGTGCCAGCAGGCGAACAGGGGCGGGTCGAGAGACCCAGTACTTC. Its translation is CASRRTGAGRETQYF.

This clonotype was detected a few times. The chain combines TRBV11-2 with TRBJ2-5; 11 bases are a match to TRBD2. J lost 1 base, V lost 3 bases, and 10 bases had no gene match. The CDR3 has 18 amino acids. The germline V gene has CDR1 SGHAT and CDR2 FQNNGV. This chain's CDR3 is CASSFILAGGLSQETQYF. CDR3 DNA sequence: TGTGCCAGCAGCTTTATCCTAGCGGGAGGTCTGAGCCAAGAGACCCAGTACTTC.

The chain carries TRBV18 and TRBJ2-4; D may match TRBD1 or TRBD2 (6 bases each). The CDR3 contains 15 residues. Germline V gene lookup returns CDR1 KGHSH and CDR2 LQKENI. V lost 3 bases and J lost 1, with 10 bases in between. The CDR3 DNA reads TGTGCCAGCTCACCTCAGGGGAGGGCCAAAAACATTCAGTACTTC. Protein product: CASSPQGRAKNIQYF.

The gene calls are TRBV10-3 and TRBJ2-5; no reliable D call. Deletions cut 4 bases from V and 4 bases from J, with 7 bases between. This CDR3 is 12 amino acids long. Per germline, CDR1 ENHRY and CDR2 SYGVKD. The CDR3 DNA sequence: TGTGCCATCAGTGCCCTCCGAGAGACCCAGTACTTC. This encodes CAISALRETQYF.

The sample holds a few counts of this clonotype. The J gene is TRBJ2-2, the V gene TRBV15; 8 bases are shared with TRBD2. Unmatched junction bases numbered 11, after V lost 4 bases and J lost 4 bases. The germline V gene has CDR1 LNHNV and CDR2 YYDKDF (reference sequence). There are 17 residues in the CDR3. CDR3 sequence: CATSTLMSGRITGELFF. CDR3 DNA: TGTGCCACCAGCACTTTAATGAGCGGGAGAATCACCGGGGAGCTGTTTTTT.

This clonotype was seen once. This rearrangement joins TRBV20-1 to TRBJ2-4; D is possibly TRBD1 (6 bases). CDR1 and CDR2 (germline): DFQATT, SNEGSKA (reference sequence). V shed 3 bases and J shed 10 bases, with 19 bases lying between them. The CDR3 is 14 residues long. Here the CDR3 reads CSARPSDRPWIQYF. The CDR3 region has the DNA TGCAGTGCTAGGCCGTCCGACAGGCCTTGGATTCAGTACTTC.

The chain couples TRBV4-2 to TRBJ2-2; 10 bases are a match to TRBD2. Germline V gene data show CDR1 as LGHNA and CDR2 as YNFKEQ. The CDR3 has 16 amino acids. The J segment lost 3 bases and the V segment lost 4 bases, leaving 5 bases of the junction unmatched. The CDR3 spells CASSPPSGSHTGELFF. The CDR3 DNA sequence: TGTGCCAGCAGCCCCCCTAGCGGGAGCCACACCGGGGAGCTGTTTTTT.

The V gene is TRBV9, the J gene TRBJ1-6, with D unclear. The V end was cut by 2 bases, the J end by 7 bases, with 4 bases between. The CDR3 totals 12 residues. Germline loops: CDR1 SGDLS, CDR2 YYNGEE. CDR3 sequence reads: CASSVRNSPLHF. The DNA for the CDR3 is TGTGCCAGCAGCGTTCGAAATTCACCCCTCCACTTT.

This clonotype occurred a few times. The rearrangement joins TRBV3-1 to TRBJ2-1; 10 nucleotides match TRBD1. The CDR3 covers 15 residues. Germline V gene data show CDR1 as LGHDT and CDR2 as YNNKEL (reference sequence). J gave up 1 base and V 9 bases, and 6 bases lay outside the gene matches. In nucleotides, the CDR3 is TGTGCCAGTGGGTCGGGACAGGGGTCCTACAATGAGCAGTTCTTC. It translates to CASGSGQGSYNEQFF.

The CDR3 DNA sequence: TGTGCCAGCAGCCCAGGACTAGCGGGCTACACAGATACGCAGTATTTT. This encodes CASSPGLAGYTDTQYF. This chain links TRBV7-3 with TRBJ2-3; TRBD2 matches 11 bases. Germline V gives CDR1 SGHTA, CDR2 FQGTGA. The CDR3 is made up of 16 amino acids. Trimming at V came to 5 bases and at J to 2 bases, leaving 6 bases not matched to a gene.

This clonotype has a handful of counts. This sequence joins TRBV2 and TRBJ2-1, with TRBD2 identical over 10 bases. This CDR3 has 15 amino acids. J gave up 4 bases and V 4 bases, and 4 bases lay outside the gene matches. CDR1 and CDR2 (germline): SNHLY, FYNNEI. In nucleotides, the CDR3 is TGTGCCAGCAGTGCTAGCGGGAGTCAATACAATGAGCAGTTCTTC. Translated, it gives CASSASGSQYNEQFF.

The genes are TRBV27 and TRBJ2-2, with unresolved D. Trimming removed 2 bases from V and 3 bases from J, with 16 bases in between. Germline V gives CDR1 MNHEY, CDR2 SMNVEV (reference sequence). The CDR3 is 17 amino acids. CDR3 amino acids: CASSLMGYYGYTGELFF. In DNA form, the CDR3 reads TGTGCCAGCAGTTTAATGGGGTATTATGGGTACACCGGGGAGCTGTTTTTT.

V usage is TRBV29-1 and J usage is TRBJ1-6, with 7 bases fitting TRBD1. V was clipped by 6 bases and J by 9 bases; unmatched bases: 11. The germline gives CDR1 SQVTM, CDR2 ANQGSEA. CDR3 size: 14 residues. CDR3: CSVQEQGMASPLHF. The CDR3 DNA sequence: TGCAGCGTCCAAGAACAGGGGATGGCTTCACCCCTCCACTTT.

The rearrangement links TRBV7-8 to TRBJ2-1; TRBD2 matches 11 bases. Per germline, CDR1 SGHVS and CDR2 FQNEAQ. This CDR3 contains 14 residues. V shed 4 bases and J 6 bases; nucleotides not matched to a gene: 2. CDR3 nucleotide sequence: TGTGCCAGCAGCTGGGGACTAGCGGCCAATGAGCAGTTCTTC. This gives the protein CASSWGLAANEQFF.

J is TRBJ2-3 and V is TRBV9; the D is unclear. Germline CDR1 SGDLS, CDR2 YYNGEE. Trimming stripped 0 bases from V and 0 bases from J, with 8 bases between. There are 15 residues in the CDR3. Here the CDR3 DNA reads TGTGCCAGCAGCGTAGTCCCCTCTAGCACAGATACGCAGTATTTT. It encodes CASSVVPSSTDTQYF.

This clonotype was counted at least ten times. This sequence joins TRBV12-3 or TRBV12-4 and TRBJ1-1, with 8 positions matching TRBD1. After removal of 5 bases from V and 7 bases from J, the junction contained 12 bases not matched to a gene. The CDR3 length is 15 residues. The CDR3 bases are TGTGCCAGCAGTCCCCAGGGGCAGGGGGCGGTTGAAGCTTTCTTT. Translated, it gives CASSPQGQGAVEAFF.